These T cell receptor beta chains were read from a single sample in a study of blood T cell repertoires in COVID-19. Here immunoSEQ multiplex PCR was the method, and the copy in TCRdb shows in-frame clones only, minus some. Among approximately 110,000 clones, roughly 74% were seen once, and the ten largest hold around 6%. What was sequenced was peripheral blood. The receptors were gathered from an elderly man with COVID-19, enrolled during active disease. Both conserved end residues are part of each CDR3. Each record gives: clone size, V gene, D gene, J gene, CDR3 DNA, CDR3 protein. D genes are given only for firm matches. Expanded clones are given a class, and other clones once, few, many or no size at all.

-,TRBV7-9,-,TRBJ2-5,TGTGCCAGCAGCTATGGCGGCCAAGAGACCCAGTACTTC,CASSYGGQETQYF
-,TRBV19,-,TRBJ1-6,TGTGCCAGTAGTGCAGGACTCAGGGGCGCCCTCCACTTT,CASSAGLRGALHF
few,TRBV4-1,TRBD2,TRBJ2-7,TGCGCCAGCGCCCCGACTAGCGTCGGTTACGAGCAGTACTTC,CASAPTSVGYEQYF
-,TRBV5-4,TRBD1,TRBJ1-2,TGTGCCAGCAGCCTTGGACAGGGGGCGCGGAATGGCTACACCTTC,CASSLGQGARNGYTF
-,TRBV7-9,TRBD1,TRBJ2-4,TGTGCCAGCAGCTTAGGACAGGGTGACATTCAGTACTTC,CASSLGQGDIQYF
-,TRBV11-3,TRBD2,TRBJ2-3,TGTGCCAGCAGCTTGGGTACTAGCGGGGAGCAGTATTTT,CASSLGTSGEQYF
-,TRBV28,TRBD2,TRBJ2-3,TGTGCCAGCAGTTTAAGCGGGAGGGCCAGAACAGATACGCAGTATTTT,CASSLSGRARTDTQYF
-,TRBV9,TRBD2,TRBJ2-7,TGTGCCAGCAGCGTCGGGACTAGCGGAACCTACGAGCAGTACTTC,CASSVGTSGTYEQYF
-,TRBV24-1,-,TRBJ2-2,TGTGCCACCAGTGCCGTTCCGACCGGGGAGCTGTTTTTT,CATSAVPTGELFF
-,TRBV6-1,TRBD1,TRBJ1-6,TGTGCCAGCAGCGAAGGACAGGGGATTAGATCCCTCCACTTT,CASSEGQGIRSLHF
-,TRBV11-2,TRBD2,TRBJ2-3,TGTGCCAGCAGCCCGAGGACTAGCGGGAGGACAGATACGCAGTATTTT,CASSPRTSGRTDTQYF
-,TRBV5-1,-,TRBJ2-5,TGCGCCAGCAGCTTGGCCGGGATAGAGACCCAGTACTTC,CASSLAGIETQYF
-,TRBV19,-,TRBJ2-7,TGTGCCAGTAGTAGTCGGCGCACGGCTAGGGGCGAGCAGTACTTC,CASSSRRTARGEQYF
few,TRBV5-6,TRBD1,TRBJ2-3,TGTGCCAGCAGCTTTGGTAACAGGGGATGGGGAGATACGCAGTATTTT,CASSFGNRGWGDTQYF
-,TRBV29-1,TRBD2,TRBJ2-1,TGCAGCGTTGAAGATCGGACTAGCGGGAGACAGCAGTTCTTC,CSVEDRTSGRQQFF
-,TRBV5-1,TRBD1,TRBJ2-5,TGCGCCAGCAGCCCGCTAAGACAGGGCGAAGAGACCCAGTACTTC,CASSPLRQGEETQYF
-,TRBV14,TRBD1,TRBJ1-3,TGTGCCAGCAGCCAAGTCCAGGGGGCGACTGGAAACACCATATATTTT,CASSQVQGATGNTIYF
many,TRBV28,-,TRBJ1-2,TGTGCCAGCAATCTAAACAGGGAAAAGAGCTATGGCTACACCTTC,CASNLNREKSYGYTF
-,TRBV7-2,-,TRBJ2-1,TGTGCCAGCAGCTTAAGAGGGAGCTATGAGCAGTTCTTC,CASSLRGSYEQFF
few,TRBV5-6,TRBD2,TRBJ2-1,TGTGCCAGCAGTTTACAGACTAGCAGATACAATGAGCAGTTCTTC,CASSLQTSRYNEQFF